This T cell receptor (beta chain) was documented in a study of radiation and T cells in renal cell carcinoma. Sequenced by immunoSEQ multiplex PCR; TCRdb stores in-frame clones only, minus some. This table holds approximately 120,000 clones, roughly 80% found once. CDR1 KGHSH and CDR2 LQKENI come from the germline V gene. Trimming removed 4 bases from V and 3 bases from J; junction bases left unmatched: 5. CDR3 length: 15 residues. As for time point: baseline pretreatment blood. Treatment specified: 15 Gy SBRT to primary tumor, nephrectomy 4 weeks later. The receptor comes from a woman aged 60 to 75 with renal cell carcinoma. V gene TRBV18 combines with J gene TRBJ2-2, with TRBD2 matching 7 bases. The sample in question was blood, obtained from a patient whose treatment included radiotherapy and nephrectomy. CDR3 sequence: CASSRLGGDTGELFF. The CDR3 nucleotides are TGTGCCAGCTCACGGCTGGGAGGGGACACCGGGGAGCTGTTTTTT. Based on the CDR3 plus reference TRBV18 and TRBJ2-2, the full variable domain is NAGVMQNPRHLVRRRGQEARLRCSPMKGHSHVYWYRQLPEEGLKFMVYLQKENIIDESGMPKERFSAEFPKEGPSILRIQQVVRGDSAAYFCASSRLGGDTGELFFGEGSRLTVL.